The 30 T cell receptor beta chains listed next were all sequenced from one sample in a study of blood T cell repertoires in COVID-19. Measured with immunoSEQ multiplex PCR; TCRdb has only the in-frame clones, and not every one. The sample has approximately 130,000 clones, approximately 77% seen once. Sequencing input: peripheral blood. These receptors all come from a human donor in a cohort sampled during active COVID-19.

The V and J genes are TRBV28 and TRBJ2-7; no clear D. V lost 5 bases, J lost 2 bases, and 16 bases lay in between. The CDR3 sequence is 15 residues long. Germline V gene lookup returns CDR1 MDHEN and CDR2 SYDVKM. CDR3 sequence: CASSPSGSLTYEQYF. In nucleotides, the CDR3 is TGTGCCAGCAGTCCCTCCGGGTCTTTAACCTACGAGCAGTACTTC.

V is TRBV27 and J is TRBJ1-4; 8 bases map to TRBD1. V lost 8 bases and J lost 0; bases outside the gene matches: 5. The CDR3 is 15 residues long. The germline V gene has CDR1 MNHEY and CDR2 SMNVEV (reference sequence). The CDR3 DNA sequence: TGTGCCAGCGGCCGACAGGGGACAACTAATGAAAAACTGTTTTTT. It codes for CASGRQGTTNEKLFF.

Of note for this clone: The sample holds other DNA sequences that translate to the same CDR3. CDR3: CASKGEYEQYF. The CDR3 DNA sequence: TGCGCCAGCAAGGGAGAATACGAGCAGTACTTC. This chain uses TRBV5-1 with TRBJ2-7, with D possibly matching TRBD2 (5 bases). Germline V lookup: CDR1 SGHRS, CDR2 YFSETQ. V was trimmed by 6 bases and J by 4 bases, leaving 8 bases between them. The CDR3 extends over 11 amino acids. The full variable domain, completed using reference TRBV5-1 and TRBJ2-7, is KAGVTQTPRYLIKTRGQQVTLSCSPISGHRSVSWYQQTPGQGLQFLFEYFSETQRNKGNFPGRFSGRQFSNSRSEMNVSTLELGDSALYLCASKGEYEQYFGPGTRLTVT.

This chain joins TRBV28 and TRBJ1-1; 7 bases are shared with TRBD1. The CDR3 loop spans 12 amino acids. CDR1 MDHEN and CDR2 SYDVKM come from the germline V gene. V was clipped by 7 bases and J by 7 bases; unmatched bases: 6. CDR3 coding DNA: TGTGCCAGCAACGGGAACAGGGGTGAAGCTTTCTTT. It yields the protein CASNGNRGEAFF.

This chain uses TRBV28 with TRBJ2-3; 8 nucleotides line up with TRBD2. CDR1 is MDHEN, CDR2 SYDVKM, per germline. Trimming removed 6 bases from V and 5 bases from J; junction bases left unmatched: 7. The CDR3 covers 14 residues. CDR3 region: CASRKAGVRDTQYF. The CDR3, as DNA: TGTGCCAGCAGGAAAGCGGGAGTCCGAGATACGCAGTATTTT.

The CDR3 sequence: CASSPQTGSYNEQFF. Written as DNA, the CDR3 is TGTGCCAGCTCACCACAGACAGGGTCATACAATGAGCAGTTCTTC. This rearrangement joins TRBV18 to TRBJ2-1; TRBD1 aligns across 7 bases. With V trimmed by 1 base and J by 4 bases, 4 bases remained unmatched. This CDR3 is built from 15 residues. CDR1 KGHSH and CDR2 LQKENI come from the germline V gene.

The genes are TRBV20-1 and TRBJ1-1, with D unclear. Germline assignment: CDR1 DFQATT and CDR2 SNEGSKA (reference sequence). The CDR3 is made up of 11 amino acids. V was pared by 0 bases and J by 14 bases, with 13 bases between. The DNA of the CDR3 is TGCAGTGCTAGAGAGGGGAGGGTAGCCTTCTTT. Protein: CSAREGRVAFF.

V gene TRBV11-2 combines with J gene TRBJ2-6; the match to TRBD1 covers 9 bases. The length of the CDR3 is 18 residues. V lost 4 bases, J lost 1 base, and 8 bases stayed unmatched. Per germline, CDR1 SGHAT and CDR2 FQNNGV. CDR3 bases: TGTGCCAGCAGCTCGGGGACAGGGCGATTTTCTGGGGCCAACGTCCTGACTTTC. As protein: CASSSGTGRFSGANVLTF. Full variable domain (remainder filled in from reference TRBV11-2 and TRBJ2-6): EAGVAQSPRYKIIEKRQSVAFWCNPISGHATLYWYQQILGQGPKLLIQFQNNGVVDDSQLPKDRFSAERLKGVDSTLKIQPAKLEDSAVYLCASSSGTGRFSGANVLTFGAGSRLTVL.

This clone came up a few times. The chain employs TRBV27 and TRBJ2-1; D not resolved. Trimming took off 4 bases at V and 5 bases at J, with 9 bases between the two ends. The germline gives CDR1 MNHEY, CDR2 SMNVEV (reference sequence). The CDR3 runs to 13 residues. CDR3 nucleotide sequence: TGTGCCAGCAGTTATAACGGAGACAATGAGCAGTTCTTC. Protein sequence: CASSYNGDNEQFF.

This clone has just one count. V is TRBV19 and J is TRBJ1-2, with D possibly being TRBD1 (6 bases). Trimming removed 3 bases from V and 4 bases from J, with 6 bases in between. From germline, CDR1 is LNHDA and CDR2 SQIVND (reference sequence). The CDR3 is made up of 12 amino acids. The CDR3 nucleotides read TGTGCCAGTAGTATGGACAGCTATGGCTACACCTTC. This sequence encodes CASSMDSYGYTF.

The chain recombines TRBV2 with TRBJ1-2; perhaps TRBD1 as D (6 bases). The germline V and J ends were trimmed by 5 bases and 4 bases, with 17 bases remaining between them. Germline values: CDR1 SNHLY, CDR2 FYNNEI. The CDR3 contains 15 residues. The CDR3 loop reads CASSFGQGHAYGYTF. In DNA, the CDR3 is TGTGCCAGCAGTTTCGGTCAGGGACATGCCTATGGCTACACCTTC.

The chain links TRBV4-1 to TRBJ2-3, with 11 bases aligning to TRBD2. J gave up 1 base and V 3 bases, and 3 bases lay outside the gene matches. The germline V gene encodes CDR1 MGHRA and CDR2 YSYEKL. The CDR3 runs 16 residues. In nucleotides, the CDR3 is TGCGCCAGCAGCCATTCACTAGCGGGGGGCACAGATACGCAGTATTTT. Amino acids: CASSHSLAGGTDTQYF.

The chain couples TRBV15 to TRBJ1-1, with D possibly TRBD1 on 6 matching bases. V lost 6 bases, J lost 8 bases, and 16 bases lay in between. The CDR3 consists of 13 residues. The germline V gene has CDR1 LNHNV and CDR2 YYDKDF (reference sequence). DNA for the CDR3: TGTGCCACCAGTAACTACAGGGTGGCAGAAGCTTTCTTT. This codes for CATSNYRVAEAFF.

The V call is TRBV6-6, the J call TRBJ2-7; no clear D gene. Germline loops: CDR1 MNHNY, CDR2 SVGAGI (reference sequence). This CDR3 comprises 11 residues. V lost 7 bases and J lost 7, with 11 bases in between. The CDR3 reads CASTETGEQYF. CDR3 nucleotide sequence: TGTGCCAGCACCGAAACCGGGGAGCAGTACTTC.

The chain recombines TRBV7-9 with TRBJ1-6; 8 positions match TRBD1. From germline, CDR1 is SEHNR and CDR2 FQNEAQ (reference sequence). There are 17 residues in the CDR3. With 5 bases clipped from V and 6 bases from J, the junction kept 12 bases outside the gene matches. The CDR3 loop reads CASSPPRQGSGNSPLHF. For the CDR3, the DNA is TGTGCCAGCAGCCCCCCGCGACAGGGGTCCGGTAATTCACCCCTCCACTTT.

As DNA, the CDR3 is TGTGCCAGCAGCTCCTTCCGGGATTACGAGCAGTACTTC. It is translated as CASSSFRDYEQYF. This chain joins TRBV11-2 and TRBJ2-7; possible D gene TRBD2, 5 bases. This CDR3 contains 13 residues. V lost 4 bases, J lost 4 bases, and 11 bases lay in between. Germline V lookup: CDR1 SGHAT, CDR2 FQNNGV.

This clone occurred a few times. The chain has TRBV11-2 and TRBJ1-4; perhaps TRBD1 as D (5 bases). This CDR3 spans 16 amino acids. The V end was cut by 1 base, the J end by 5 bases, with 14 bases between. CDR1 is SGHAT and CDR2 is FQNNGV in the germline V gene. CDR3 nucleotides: TGTGCCAGCAGCTTAGTTTTACAGGTCCACAATGAAAAACTGTTTTTT. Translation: CASSLVLQVHNEKLFF.

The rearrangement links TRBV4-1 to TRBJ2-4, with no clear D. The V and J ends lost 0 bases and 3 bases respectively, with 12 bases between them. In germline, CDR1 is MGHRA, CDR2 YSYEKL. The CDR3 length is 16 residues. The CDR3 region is CASSQDFLGGKNIQYF. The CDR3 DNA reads TGCGCCAGCAGCCAAGACTTCCTCGGCGGCAAAAACATTCAGTACTTC.

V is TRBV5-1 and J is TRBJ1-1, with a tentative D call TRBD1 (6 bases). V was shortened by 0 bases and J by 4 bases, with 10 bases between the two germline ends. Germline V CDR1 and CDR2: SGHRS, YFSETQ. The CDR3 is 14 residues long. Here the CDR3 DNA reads TGCGCCAGCAGCTTGGAGGGGGGGCTCACTGAAGCTTTCTTT. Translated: CASSLEGGLTEAFF.

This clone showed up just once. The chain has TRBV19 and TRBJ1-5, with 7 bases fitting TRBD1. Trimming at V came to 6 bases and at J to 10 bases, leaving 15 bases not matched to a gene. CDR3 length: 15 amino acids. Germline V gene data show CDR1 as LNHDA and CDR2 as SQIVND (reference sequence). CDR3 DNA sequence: TGTGCCAGTAGCCGTAAGGGACAGCAAGGAGGCCCCCAGCATTTT. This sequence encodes CASSRKGQQGGPQHF.

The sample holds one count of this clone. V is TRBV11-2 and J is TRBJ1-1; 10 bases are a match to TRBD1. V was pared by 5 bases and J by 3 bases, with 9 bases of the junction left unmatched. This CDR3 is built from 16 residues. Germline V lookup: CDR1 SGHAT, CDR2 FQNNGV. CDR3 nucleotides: TGTGCCAGCAGCCCGACCGGGACAGGGGTATACACTGAAGCTTTCTTT. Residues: CASSPTGTGVYTEAFF.

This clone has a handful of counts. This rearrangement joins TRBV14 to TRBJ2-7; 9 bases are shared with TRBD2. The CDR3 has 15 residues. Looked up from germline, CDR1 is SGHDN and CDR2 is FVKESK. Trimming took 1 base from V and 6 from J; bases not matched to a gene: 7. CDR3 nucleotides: TGTGCCAGCAGCCAAGTTTCCAGCGGGAGGAGCGAGCAGTACTTC. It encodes CASSQVSSGRSEQYF.

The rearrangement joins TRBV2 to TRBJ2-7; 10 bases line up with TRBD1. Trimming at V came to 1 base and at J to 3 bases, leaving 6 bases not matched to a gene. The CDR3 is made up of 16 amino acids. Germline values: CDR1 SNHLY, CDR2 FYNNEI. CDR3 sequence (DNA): TGTGCCAGCAGTGAAGAGGGGGGGACAGGGGACTACGAGCAGTACTTC. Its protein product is CASSEEGGTGDYEQYF. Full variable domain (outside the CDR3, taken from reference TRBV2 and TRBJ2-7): EPEVTQTPSHQVTQMGQEVILRCVPISNHLYFYWYRQILGQKVEFLVSFYNNEISEKSEIFDDQFSVERPDGSNFTLKIRSTKLEDSAMYFCASSEEGGTGDYEQYFGPGTRLTVT.

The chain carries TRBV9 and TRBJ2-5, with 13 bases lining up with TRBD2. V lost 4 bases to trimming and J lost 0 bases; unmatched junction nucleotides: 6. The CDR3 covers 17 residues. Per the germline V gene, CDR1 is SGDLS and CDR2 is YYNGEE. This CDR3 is CASSLGLAGAYQETQYF. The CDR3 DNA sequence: TGTGCCAGCAGCCTAGGACTAGCGGGGGCCTACCAAGAGACCCAGTACTTC.

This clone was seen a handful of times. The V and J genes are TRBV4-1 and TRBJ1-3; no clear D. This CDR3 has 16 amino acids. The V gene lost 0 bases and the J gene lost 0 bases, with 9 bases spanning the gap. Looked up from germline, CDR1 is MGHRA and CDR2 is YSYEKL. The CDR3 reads CASSQEASFSGNTIYF. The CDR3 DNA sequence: TGCGCCAGCAGCCAAGAAGCCTCCTTCTCTGGAAACACCATATATTTT.

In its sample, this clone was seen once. The CDR3 loop reads CASSNRPSGNTIYF. The DNA of the CDR3 is TGCGCCAGCAGCAACAGACCCTCTGGAAACACCATATATTTT. The chain recombines TRBV5-1 with TRBJ1-3, with D unclear. The CDR3 spans 14 residues. The germline V and J ends were trimmed by 4 bases and 0 bases, with 8 bases remaining between them. The germline V gene has CDR1 SGHRS and CDR2 YFSETQ.

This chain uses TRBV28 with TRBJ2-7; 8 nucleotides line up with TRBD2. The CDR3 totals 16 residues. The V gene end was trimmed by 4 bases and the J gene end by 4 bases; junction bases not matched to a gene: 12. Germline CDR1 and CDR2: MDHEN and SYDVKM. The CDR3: CASSSLTSGRGYEQYF. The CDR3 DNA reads TGTGCCAGCAGTTCCCTGACCAGCGGGAGAGGGTACGAGCAGTACTTC.

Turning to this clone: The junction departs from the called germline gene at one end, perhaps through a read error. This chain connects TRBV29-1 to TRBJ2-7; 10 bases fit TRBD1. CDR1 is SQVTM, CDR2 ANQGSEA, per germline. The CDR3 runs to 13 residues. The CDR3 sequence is CSVETGGPKGAQF. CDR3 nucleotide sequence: TGCAGCGTTGAGACAGGGGGCCCGAAAGGCGCCCAATTC.

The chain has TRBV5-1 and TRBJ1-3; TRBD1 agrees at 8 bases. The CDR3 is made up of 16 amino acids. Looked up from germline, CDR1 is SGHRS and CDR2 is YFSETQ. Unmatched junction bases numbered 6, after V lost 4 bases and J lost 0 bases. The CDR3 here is CASSNRQGSSGNTIYF. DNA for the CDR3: TGCGCCAGCAGCAACCGACAGGGGAGCTCTGGAAACACCATATATTTT.

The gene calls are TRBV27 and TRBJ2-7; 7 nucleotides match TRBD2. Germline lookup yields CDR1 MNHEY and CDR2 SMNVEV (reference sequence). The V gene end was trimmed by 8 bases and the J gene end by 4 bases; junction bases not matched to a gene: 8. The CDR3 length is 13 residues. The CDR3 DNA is TGTGCCAGCGGATCGCTAGCGGAATACGAGCAGTACTTC. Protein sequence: CASGSLAEYEQYF.